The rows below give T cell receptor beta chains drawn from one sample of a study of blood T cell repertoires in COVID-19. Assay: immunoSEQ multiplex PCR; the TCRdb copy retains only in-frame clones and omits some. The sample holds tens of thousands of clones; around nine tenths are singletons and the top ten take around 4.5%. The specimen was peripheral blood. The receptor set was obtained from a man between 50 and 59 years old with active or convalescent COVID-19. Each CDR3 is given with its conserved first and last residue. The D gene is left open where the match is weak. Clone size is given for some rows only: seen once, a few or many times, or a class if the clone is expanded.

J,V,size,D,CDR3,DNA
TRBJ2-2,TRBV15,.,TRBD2,CATSSPRLAGTGELFF,TGTGCCACCAGCAGCCCCAGACTAGCGGGCACCGGGGAGCTGTTTTTT
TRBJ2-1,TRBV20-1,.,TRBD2,CSASGGGPNDEQFF,TGCAGTGCTAGTGGCGGGGGGCCCAATGATGAGCAGTTCTTC
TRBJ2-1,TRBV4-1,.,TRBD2,CASSQEGGGQFYNEQFF,TGCGCCAGCAGCCAAGAGGGGGGGGGTCAGTTTTACAATGAGCAGTTCTTC
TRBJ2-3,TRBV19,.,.,CASSWRGTDDTQYF,TGTGCCAGTAGTTGGCGGGGAACGGACGATACGCAGTATTTT
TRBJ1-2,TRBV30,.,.,CAWSTVKGYTF,TGTGCCTGGAGCACAGTTAAGGGCTACACCTTC
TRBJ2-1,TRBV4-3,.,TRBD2,CASSQGSTGGQVSQFF,TGCGCCAGCAGCCAAGGAAGCACGGGGGGGCAGGTGTCACAGTTCTTC
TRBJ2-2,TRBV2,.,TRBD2,CASNLAGLTGELFF,TGTGCCAGCAACCTAGCGGGGTTAACCGGGGAGCTGTTTTTT
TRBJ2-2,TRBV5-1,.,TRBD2,CASSLTSGVNTGELFF,TGCGCCAGCAGCTTGACTAGCGGGGTGAACACCGGGGAGCTGTTTTTT
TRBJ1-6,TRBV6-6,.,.,CASSYQGPMGNSPLHF,TGTGCCAGCAGTTACCAGGGCCCTATGGGTAATTCACCCCTCCACTTT
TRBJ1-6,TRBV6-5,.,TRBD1,CASSYSLDRRNSPLHF,TGTGCCAGCAGTTACTCTTTGGACAGGAGGAATTCACCCCTCCACTTT
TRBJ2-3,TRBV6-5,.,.,CASSYSRDGLGTQYF,TGTGCCAGCAGTTACTCGAGGGATGGTTTGGGAACGCAGTATTTT
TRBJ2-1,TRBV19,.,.,CASSMAGANPNEQFF,TGTGCCAGTAGTATGGCAGGGGCCAACCCCAATGAGCAGTTCTTC
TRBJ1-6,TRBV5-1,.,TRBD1,CASSGGQGASPLHF,TGCGCCAGCAGCGGCGGACAGGGGGCGTCACCCCTCCACTTT
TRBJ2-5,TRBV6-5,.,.,CASSYSGAGQETQYF,TGTGCCAGCAGTTACTCGGGGGCAGGGCAAGAGACCCAGTACTTC
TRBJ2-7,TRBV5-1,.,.,CASSLATGSHEQYF,TGCGCCAGCAGCTTGGCCACAGGGTCACACGAGCAGTACTTC
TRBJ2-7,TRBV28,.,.,CASSLSAGMVSSYF,TGTGCCAGCAGTTTATCGGCGGGGATGGTAAGCTCGTACTTC
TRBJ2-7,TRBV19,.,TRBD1,CASMGQGWYEQYF,TGTGCCAGTATGGGACAGGGATGGTACGAGCAGTACTTC
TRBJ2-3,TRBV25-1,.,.,CASKTGPGASTDTQYF,TGTGCCAGCAAAACCGGCCCAGGGGCTAGCACAGATACGCAGTATTTT
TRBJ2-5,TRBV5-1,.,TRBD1,CASTRQGPGETQYF,TGCGCCAGCACCCGACAGGGTCCGGGAGAGACCCAGTACTTC
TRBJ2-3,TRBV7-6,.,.,CASSLGLDTQYF,TGTGCCAGCAGCTTAGGGCTTGATACGCAGTATTTT
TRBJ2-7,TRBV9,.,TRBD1,CASSPDRGRPYEQYF,TGTGCCAGCAGCCCGGACAGGGGGCGTCCCTACGAGCAGTACTTC
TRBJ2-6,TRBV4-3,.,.,CASSQGVPTVSGANVLTF,TGCGCCAGCAGCCAAGGGGTCCCGACAGTCTCTGGGGCCAACGTCCTGACTTTC
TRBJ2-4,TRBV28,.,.,CASSWGQRPNIQYF,TGTGCCAGCAGTTGGGGGCAGCGACCAAACATTCAGTACTTC
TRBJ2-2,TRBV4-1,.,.,CASSQEGSSNTGELFF,TGCGCCAGCAGCCAAGAAGGGAGCAGTAACACCGGGGAGCTGTTTTTT
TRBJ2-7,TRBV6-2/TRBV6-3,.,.,CASSVRRSRTYEQYF,TGTGCCAGCAGCGTACGGCGGTCCAGAACCTACGAGCAGTACTTC
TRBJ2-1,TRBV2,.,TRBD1,CASNPRTGRSEQFF,TGTGCCAGCAACCCTCGGACAGGGCGCAGTGAGCAGTTCTTC
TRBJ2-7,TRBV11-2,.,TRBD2,CASSFVGGAYEQYF,TGTGCCAGCAGCTTCGTCGGGGGGGCTTACGAGCAGTACTTC
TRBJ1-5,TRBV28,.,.,CASSPHDRVQPQHF,TGTGCCAGCAGCCCCCATGACCGGGTGCAGCCCCAGCATTTT
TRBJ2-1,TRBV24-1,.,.,CATSSGVSYNEQFF,TGTGCCACCAGCTCAGGGGTCTCCTACAATGAGCAGTTCTTC
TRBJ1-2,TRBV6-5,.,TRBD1,CASSLGQNYGYTF,TGTGCCAGCAGCCTGGGACAGAACTATGGCTACACCTTC
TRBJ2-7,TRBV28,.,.,CASSTDWGGQYF,TGTGCCAGCAGTACAGACTGGGGCGGGCAGTACTTC
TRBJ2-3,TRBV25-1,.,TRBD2,CASSEDVGTRPYF,TGTGCCAGCAGTGAAGATGTAGGGACTAGGCCGTATTTT
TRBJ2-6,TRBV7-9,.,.,CASSFFGSGANVLTF,TGTGCCAGCAGCTTTTTCGGGAGCGGGGCCAACGTCCTGACTTTC
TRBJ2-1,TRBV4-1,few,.,CASSQDIPTATYNEQFF,TGCGCCAGCAGCCAAGATATCCCGACTGCCACCTACAATGAGCAGTTCTTC
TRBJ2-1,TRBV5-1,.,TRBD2,CASRTSDSYNEQFF,TGCGCCAGCAGGACTAGCGACTCATACAATGAGCAGTTCTTC
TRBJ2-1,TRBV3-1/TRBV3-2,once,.,CASSHSYNEQFF,TGTGCCAGCAGCCATTCATACAATGAGCAGTTCTTC
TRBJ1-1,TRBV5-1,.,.,CASSPTGTEAFF,TGCGCCAGCAGCCCCACAGGGACTGAAGCTTTCTTT
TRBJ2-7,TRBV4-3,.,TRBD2,CASSQDRAGTYEQYF,TGCGCCAGCAGCCAAGATCGAGCGGGGACCTACGAGCAGTACTTC
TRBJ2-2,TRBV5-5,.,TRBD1,CASRIGTGAKSTGELFF,TGTGCCAGCAGGATCGGGACAGGGGCGAAGAGCACCGGGGAGCTGTTTTTT
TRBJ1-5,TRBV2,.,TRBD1,CASSWTGDSQPQHF,TGTGCCAGCAGTTGGACAGGGGATAGCCAGCCCCAGCATTTT
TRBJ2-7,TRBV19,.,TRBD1,CASRAGTGGSYEQYF,TGTGCCAGTAGGGCCGGGACAGGGGGAAGTTACGAGCAGTACTTC
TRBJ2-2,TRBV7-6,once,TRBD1,CASSPGTGALTGELFF,TGTGCCAGCAGCCCCGGGACAGGGGCCTTAACCGGGGAGCTGTTTTTT
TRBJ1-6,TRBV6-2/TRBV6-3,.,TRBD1,CASSGVTGGPGNSPLHF,TGTGCCAGCAGTGGCGTGACAGGGGGCCCGGGGAATTCACCCCTCCACTTT
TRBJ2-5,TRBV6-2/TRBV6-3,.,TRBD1,CASSYVPGGEETQYF,TGTGCCAGCAGTTACGTGCCAGGGGGCGAGGAGACCCAGTACTTC
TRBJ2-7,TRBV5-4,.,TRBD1,CASSLATGGEQYF,TGTGCCAGCAGCTTGGCCACAGGGGGGGAGCAGTACTTC
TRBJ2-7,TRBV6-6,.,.,CASSYSRGSEQYF,TGTGCCAGCAGTTACTCTAGGGGGAGCGAGCAGTACTTC
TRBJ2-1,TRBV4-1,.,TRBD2,CASSQDPGGVTYNEQFF,TGCGCCAGCAGCCAAGATCCGGGAGGGGTCACCTACAATGAGCAGTTCTTC
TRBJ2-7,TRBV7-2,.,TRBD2,CASSSLAGGTYEQYF,TGTGCCAGCAGCTCTCTAGCGGGGGGCACCTACGAGCAGTACTTC
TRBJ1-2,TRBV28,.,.,CASTKGDHSGGYTF,TGTGCCAGCACGAAGGGAGACCACTCGGGTGGCTACACCTTC
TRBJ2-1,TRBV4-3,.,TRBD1,CASSQDTGVGEQFF,TGCGCCAGCAGCCAAGATACAGGGGTGGGTGAGCAGTTCTTC
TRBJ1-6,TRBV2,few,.,CASRLTGNSPLHF,TGTGCCAGCAGGCTGACAGGCAACTCACCCCTCCACTTT
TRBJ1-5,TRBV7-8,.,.,CASSLRARDNQPQHF,TGTGCCAGCAGCTTAAGGGCCCGGGACAACCAGCCCCAGCATTTT
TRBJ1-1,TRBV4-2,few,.,CASSQGRQENANTEAFF,TGTGCCAGCAGCCAAGGTCGACAGGAGAACGCGAACACTGAAGCTTTCTTT
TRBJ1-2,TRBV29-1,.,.,CSAPQGNYGYTF,TGCAGCGCTCCACAGGGTAACTATGGCTACACCTTC
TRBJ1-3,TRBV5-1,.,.,CASSLAGGAAGNTIYF,TGCGCCAGCAGCTTGGCTGGGGGGGCGGCTGGAAACACCATATATTTT
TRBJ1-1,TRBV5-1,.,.,CASSSTGELNTEAFF,TGCGCCAGCAGCTCCACCGGAGAACTCAACACTGAAGCTTTCTTT
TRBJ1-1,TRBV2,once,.,CASRATAMNTEAFF,TGTGCCAGCAGAGCGACAGCCATGAACACTGAAGCTTTCTTT
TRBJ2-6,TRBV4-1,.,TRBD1,CASSQERTGGVSGANVLTF,TGCGCCAGCAGCCAAGAGAGGACAGGGGGGGTCTCTGGGGCCAACGTCCTGACTTTC